This TCR beta chain was found in a study of cytomegalovirus exposure and HLA in healthy donors. Background on the study: From some 190 million T cells, an earlier analysis saw around 120 million unique TCR beta sequences.

This clone occurred once. The PCR employed 60 Vbeta primers together with 13 Jbeta primers. Clones were read by immunoSEQ multiplex PCR, and TCRdb kept only the in-frame ones, dropping some. The repertoire includes about 270,000 clones, just over 85% of them detected once, and approximately 4.3% sits in the top ten. The CDR3 runs to 17 residues. V lost 2 bases and J lost 3, with 15 bases in between. In germline, CDR1 is SGHNT, CDR2 YYREEE (reference sequence). Sequencing input: PBMCs. The sequence was collected from a man aged 35-49 years in good health and CMV-seropositive. The chain carries TRBV5-4 and TRBJ2-6; the D gene is possibly TRBD1 (7 bases). CDR3 protein: CASSFGGQMFGANVLTF. CDR3 DNA sequence: TGTGCCAGCAGCTTCGGGGGACAGATGTTTGGGGCCAACGTCCTGACTTTC.